This T cell receptor beta chain came from a study of blood T cell repertoires in COVID-19. As for the study in general: Samples taken during acute and convalescent COVID-19 were collected in the United States, Italy and Spain. Sample material is recorded as cDNA or gDNA derived from T cells, B-cell-depleted T cells, or PBMCs.

As processed by the authors: Amplification from reference gene primers served as the basis for estimated nucleated cell counts. The data were produced by immunoSEQ multiplex PCR, yet TCRdb's version contains in-frame clones alone and is incomplete. That table gives V, J and clone size, and the DNA gave D and trimming. This table holds around 180,000 clones, roughly 85% found once. V lost 5 bases, J lost 5 bases, and 1 base stayed unmatched. This CDR3 has 13 amino acids. Germline V lookup: CDR1 SGHVS, CDR2 FNYEAQ. Sequences were obtained from peripheral blood. V and J are TRBV7-6 and TRBJ2-2, with 8 positions matching TRBD1. The origin of this receptor is a woman aged 30 to 39 with acute or convalescent COVID-19. The chain's CDR3 is CASSRQGTGELFF. The CDR3 DNA is TGTGCCAGCAGCCGACAGGGGACCGGGGAGCTGTTTTTT.